Listed below are T cell receptor beta chains from one sample, sequenced in a study of blood T cell repertoires in COVID-19. The protocol was immunoSEQ multiplex PCR, while the TCRdb copy is restricted to in-frame clones and leaves out a portion. The table records about 350,000 clones, about nine tenths of them present only once. Sequencing was performed on peripheral blood. All receptors derive from a woman between 50 and 59 years old with COVID-19, enrolled during active disease. Each CDR3 is given with its conserved first and last residue. The D gene is left open where the match is weak. A row's size may be missing; if present it is once, few, many or a size class.

size	J	length	D	V	CDR3	DNA
once	TRBJ2-2	13	TRBD1	TRBV9	CASRTTGAGELFF	TGTGCCAGCAGAACGACAGGGGCCGGGGAGCTGTTTTTT
NA	TRBJ2-1	15	TRBD2	TRBV7-2	CASSLRLAEYNEQFF	TGTGCCAGCAGCTTGAGACTAGCGGAGTACAATGAGCAGTTCTTC
few	TRBJ1-3	15	NA	TRBV30	CAWSVVSTTLHTIYF	TGTGCCTGGAGTGTAGTCAGCACTACGCTGCACACCATATATTTT
NA	TRBJ2-7	14	TRBD1	TRBV7-8	CASIRQGPSYEQYF	TGTGCCAGTATCCGACAGGGCCCCTCCTACGAGCAGTACTTC
NA	TRBJ1-5	16	NA	TRBV6-2/TRBV6-3	CASSSQGYGADQPQHF	TGTGCCAGCAGTTCACAGGGTTATGGGGCAGATCAGCCCCAGCATTTT
NA	TRBJ2-2	14	NA	TRBV7-3	CASSSQGNTGELFF	TGTGCCAGCAGTTCTCAGGGGAACACCGGGGAGCTGTTTTTT
NA	TRBJ2-5	15	TRBD1	TRBV5-1	CASSYTGGGGETQYF	TGCGCCAGCAGCTATACAGGGGGCGGTGGAGAGACCCAGTACTTC
NA	TRBJ1-1	11	NA	TRBV4-1	CASSVRTEAFF	TGCGCCAGCAGCGTTAGAACTGAAGCTTTCTTT
NA	TRBJ2-5	15	TRBD1	TRBV5-1	CASSLRTGGQETQYF	TGCGCCAGCAGCTTGAGGACAGGGGGCCAAGAGACCCAGTACTTC
once	TRBJ2-3	14	TRBD1	TRBV12-5	CASGLQGAGDTQYF	TGTGCTAGTGGTTTGCAGGGGGCAGGAGATACGCAGTATTTT
NA	TRBJ2-7	13	NA	TRBV24-1	CATSLSGVNEQYF	TGTGCCACCAGTTTAAGCGGAGTCAACGAGCAGTACTTC
NA	TRBJ1-6	16	NA	TRBV4-3	CASSQVRGSYNSPLHF	TGCGCCAGCAGCCAGGTTAGGGGGTCCTATAATTCACCCCTCCACTTT
NA	TRBJ2-5	17	NA	TRBV3-1/TRBV3-2	CASSQVGVAARQETQYF	TGTGCCAGCAGCCAAGTCGGCGTAGCGGCAAGACAAGAGACCCAGTACTTC
NA	TRBJ1-2	18	NA	TRBV30	CAWSLTRRQGSANYGYTF	TGTGCCTGGAGCCTCACACGCCGGCAGGGGAGCGCTAACTATGGCTACACCTTC
NA	TRBJ1-1	14	NA	TRBV19	CASSIGQQNTEAFF	TGTGCCAGTAGTATTGGACAGCAGAACACTGAAGCTTTCTTT
NA	TRBJ2-3	15	TRBD1	TRBV5-4	CASSFPVPGQDTQYF	TGTGCCAGCAGCTTCCCCGTCCCGGGACAGGATACGCAGTATTTT
few	TRBJ2-7	16	TRBD1	TRBV27	CASSPVRTGGFYEQYF	TGTGCCAGCAGTCCTGTCAGGACAGGGGGCTTCTACGAGCAGTACTTC
NA	TRBJ2-2	14	NA	TRBV7-9	CASSSDRNTGELFF	TGTGCCAGCAGCTCAGACAGAAACACCGGGGAGCTGTTTTTT
NA	TRBJ2-1	15	TRBD2	TRBV10-3	CAIRSSGRAANEQFF	TGTGCCATCAGATCTAGCGGGAGGGCCGCCAATGAGCAGTTCTTC
NA	TRBJ2-7	14	NA	TRBV18	CASSLRGLSYEQYF	TGTGCCAGCTCACTTCGCGGCCTCTCCTACGAGCAGTACTTC
NA	TRBJ1-2	17	TRBD1	TRBV3-1/TRBV3-2	CASSPGQGAVQNYGYTF	TGTGCCAGCAGCCCAGGACAGGGGGCGGTTCAGAACTATGGCTACACCTTC
NA	TRBJ2-1	14	TRBD1	TRBV11-2	CASSLGTGKGEQFF	TGTGCCAGCAGCCTAGGGACAGGGAAAGGTGAGCAGTTCTTC
NA	TRBJ1-1	14	NA	TRBV11-3	CASSSGEVNTEAFF	TGTGCCAGCAGCTCGGGGGAGGTGAACACTGAAGCTTTCTTT
NA	TRBJ1-4	16	NA	TRBV7-9	CASSSYRAPTNEKLFF	TGTGCCAGCAGCTCCTACAGGGCCCCAACTAATGAAAAACTGTTTTTT
NA	TRBJ1-5	12	NA	TRBV28	CASSSEEQPQHF	TGTGCCAGCAGTTCTGAGGAGCAGCCCCAGCATTTT
NA	TRBJ2-1	16	TRBD2	TRBV27	CASSQRTSGRENEQFF	TGTGCCAGCAGCCAACGGACTAGCGGGAGGGAAAATGAGCAGTTCTTC
once	TRBJ2-1	15	TRBD2	TRBV5-6	CASSPYGGSYNEQFF	TGTGCCAGCAGCCCCTATGGCGGGAGTTACAATGAGCAGTTCTTC
NA	TRBJ2-7	14	NA	TRBV27	CASTPGGLGHEQYF	TGTGCCAGCACTCCCGGGGGTTTAGGTCACGAGCAGTACTTC
NA	TRBJ1-4	19	TRBD1	TRBV11-2	CASSSPTGYRSRTNEKLFF	TGTGCCAGCAGCTCCCCGACAGGGTACCGGTCGAGGACTAATGAAAAACTGTTTTTT
once	TRBJ1-1	16	NA	TRBV6-6	CASSYFVAEGNTEAFF	TGTGCCAGCAGTTATTTTGTTGCCGAGGGGAACACTGAAGCTTTCTTT
once	TRBJ1-5	15	NA	TRBV19	CASSINANSNQPQHF	TGTGCCAGTAGTATAAATGCTAATAGCAATCAGCCCCAGCATTTT
NA	TRBJ1-1	13	NA	TRBV7-2	CASSLVDGREAFF	TGTGCCAGCAGCTTAGTCGATGGCAGGGAAGCTTTCTTT
NA	TRBJ2-1	15	TRBD2	TRBV10-3	CASRSTSGRGNEQFF	TGTGCCTCGCGCTCAACTAGCGGGAGGGGCAATGAGCAGTTCTTC
NA	TRBJ2-7	15	NA	TRBV6-5	CASSYSYRDSYEQYF	TGTGCCAGCAGTTACTCCTACAGGGACTCCTACGAGCAGTACTTC
NA	TRBJ2-2	15	NA	TRBV5-1	CASSLVAGNTGELFF	TGCGCCAGCAGCTTGGTGGCAGGGAACACCGGGGAGCTGTTTTTT
NA	TRBJ2-5	12	NA	TRBV20-1	CSASTSSETQYF	TGCAGTGCTAGTACTAGTTCGGAGACCCAGTACTTC
NA	TRBJ2-4	14	NA	TRBV5-4	CASSLAGTKNIQYF	TGTGCCAGCAGCTTGGCGGGTACCAAAAACATTCAGTACTTC
NA	TRBJ2-2	16	TRBD2	TRBV10-2	CAGGLAGGLETGELFF	TGCGCCGGGGGACTAGCGGGAGGGCTTGAGACCGGGGAGCTGTTTTTT
NA	TRBJ2-2	15	TRBD1	TRBV6-5	CASSYRQGAGGELFF	TGTGCCAGCAGTTACCGACAGGGGGCCGGCGGGGAGCTGTTTTTT
NA	TRBJ1-2	17	NA	TRBV18	CASSLGAGKGFGYGYTF	TGTGCCAGCTCACTAGGGGCAGGGAAGGGCTTCGGCTATGGCTACACCTTC